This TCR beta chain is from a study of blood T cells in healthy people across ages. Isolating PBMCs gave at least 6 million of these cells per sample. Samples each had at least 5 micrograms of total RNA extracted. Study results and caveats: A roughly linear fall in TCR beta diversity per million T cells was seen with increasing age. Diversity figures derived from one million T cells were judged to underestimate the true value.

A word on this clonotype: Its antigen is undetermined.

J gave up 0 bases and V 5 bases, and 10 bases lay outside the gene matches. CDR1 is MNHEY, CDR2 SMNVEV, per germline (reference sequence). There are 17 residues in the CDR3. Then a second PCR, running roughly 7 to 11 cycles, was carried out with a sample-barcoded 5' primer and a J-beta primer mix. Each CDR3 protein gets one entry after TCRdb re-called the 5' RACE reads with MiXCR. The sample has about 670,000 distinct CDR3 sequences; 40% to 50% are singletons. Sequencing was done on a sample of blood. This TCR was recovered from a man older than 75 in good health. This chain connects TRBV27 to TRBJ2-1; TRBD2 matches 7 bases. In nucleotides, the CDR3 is TGTGCCAGCAGTGGCCGGCTAGCGGCAGTCTCCTACAATGAGCAGTTCTTC. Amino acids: CASSGRLAAVSYNEQFF.